Detailed here is one TCR beta chain. Its matching antigen is unknown. The data stem from a study of T cell responses to AZD1222 COVID-19 vaccine. Pooling was applied to second doses at about 4 or about 12 weeks. Measured with immunoSEQ multiplex PCR; TCRdb has only the in-frame clones, and not every one. This sample carries approximately 140,000 clones, 90% to 95% of them seen once, and the ten largest clones take 3.5% to 4%. Study results and limitations: Nearly half of unique spike-specific TCRs reportedly avoided B.1.351 and B.1.1.7 mutated regions.

This CDR3 comprises 15 residues. V gave up 0 bases and J gave up 5 bases; unmatched junction bases: 7. In germline, CDR1 is SGHDT, CDR2 YYEEEE. The source of this sequence is an adult who received the AZD1222 COVID-19 vaccine. The sample consisted of peripheral blood, taken 28 days after the second AZD1222 dose. The V call is TRBV5-6, the J call TRBJ1-1; 7 bases are a match to TRBD1. CDR3 nucleotides: TGTGCCAGCAGCTTGGTTCTGGCAGGGGGGACTGAAGCTTTCTTT. Translated, it gives CASSLVLAGGTEAFF.